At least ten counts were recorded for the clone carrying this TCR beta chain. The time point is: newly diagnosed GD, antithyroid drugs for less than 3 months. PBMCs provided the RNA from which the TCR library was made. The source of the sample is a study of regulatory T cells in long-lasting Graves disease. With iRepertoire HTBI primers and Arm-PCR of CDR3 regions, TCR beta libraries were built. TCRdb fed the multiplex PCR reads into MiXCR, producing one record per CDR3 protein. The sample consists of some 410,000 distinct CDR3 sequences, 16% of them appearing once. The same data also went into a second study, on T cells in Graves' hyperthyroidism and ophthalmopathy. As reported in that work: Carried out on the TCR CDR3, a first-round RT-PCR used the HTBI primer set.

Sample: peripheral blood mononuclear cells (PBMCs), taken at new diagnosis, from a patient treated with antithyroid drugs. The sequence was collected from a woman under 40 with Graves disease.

CDR3 protein: CASSDTGLTGQETQYF. CDR3 bases: TGTGCCAGCAGTGACACTGGGTTGACAGGGCAGGAGACCCAGTACTTC. The chain is built from TRBV6-2 or TRBV6-3 and TRBJ2-5; 7 nucleotides match TRBD1. Germline CDR1 and CDR2: MNHEY and SVGEGT. The CDR3 spans 16 residues. V lost 5 bases and J lost 5; bases outside the gene matches: 14.